This entry lists 9 T cell receptor beta chains sequenced from one sample in a study of T cell repertoires in cytomegalovirus infection (dated 2019 in TCRdb). The treatment or condition label of this sample denotes: in vitro stimulation with specific CMV peptide epitopes to enrich CMV-specific T cells. Which antigens these TCRs recognize remains unknown. For sequencing, an Illumina HiSeq 1500 was employed. Using fastp at Q25 and MiXCR, TCRdb reprocessed the public reads and kept productive beta chains. Rows are combined by CDR3 protein, so each entry shows the most common genes and DNA. The sample records 900,000 to 950,000 distinct CDR3 sequences, approximately 32% of which are singletons. The ten largest clonotypes hold about an eighth of the sample. The sequenced sample was cultured CD8+ T cells from PBMCs, obtained from culture after CMV antigen stimulation. These receptor sequences come from a human donor in good health (CMV status not recorded). Some clones in this sample may be carry-over from other donors' samples.

As concerns this clonotype: A much larger clone differs by one base, so this may be a read error. The CDR3 does not end in the conserved phenylalanine or tryptophan, so this is likely a read error. The rearrangement links TRBV7-8 to TRBJ1-1, with D perhaps TRBD1 (6 bases). V was pared by 5 bases and J by 4 bases, with 14 bases between. Germline V gene lookup returns CDR1 SGHVS and CDR2 FQNEAQ. The CDR3 has 14 residues. The CDR3 DNA reads TGTGCCAGCAGCCCTACAGGGACCTTCACTGAAGCTTTCTAT. Its protein product is CASSPTGTFTEAFY.

In the case of this clonotype: It may be a read error: a sequence one base away is much more abundant. V is TRBV7-2 and J is TRBJ2-5; D gene unclear. The CDR3 has 14 amino acids. CDR1 and CDR2 from the germline V gene are SGHTA and FQGNSA. Trimming pared 5 bases from V and 2 bases from J, leaving 12 bases between. CDR3 residues: CASSPSMIQETQYF. The CDR3 region has the DNA TGTGCCAGCAGCCCTTCAATGATTCAAGAGACCCAGTACTTC.

A few counts support this clonotype. This rearrangement joins TRBV7-9 to TRBJ1-2; D gene ambiguous. CDR1 is SEHNR and CDR2 is FQNEAQ in the germline V gene (reference sequence). This CDR3 region has 15 residues. V lost 4 bases and J lost 0, with 12 bases in between. Here the CDR3 DNA reads TGTGCCAGCAGCTGGGCGGGAGAAACTAACTATGGCTACACCTTC. Protein: CASSWAGETNYGYTF.

In its sample, this clonotype was seen a few times. The chain has TRBV28 and TRBJ2-1; D is ambiguous. The V end was cut by 6 bases, the J end by 5 bases, with 17 bases between. The CDR3 has 15 amino acids. Per germline, CDR1 MDHEN and CDR2 SYDVKM. The DNA for the CDR3 is TGTGCCAGCAGGCTAATAGGACCGACAAACAATGAGCAGTTCTTC. Residues: CASRLIGPTNNEQFF.

This clonotype was seen a few times. The V gene is TRBV19, the J gene TRBJ2-2, with D tentatively TRBD1 (6 bases). The CDR3 runs 12 residues. Germline V CDR1 and CDR2: LNHDA, SQIVND (reference sequence). Between the trimmed V and J ends, which lost 8 bases and 3 bases, there was a span of 7 bases. Written as DNA, the CDR3 is TGTGCCAGTCCAGGGGACACCGGGGAGCTGTTTTTT. Its translation: CASPGDTGELFF.

The rearrangement joins TRBV27 to TRBJ2-3; D remains ambiguous. Germline V gene data show CDR1 as MNHEY and CDR2 as SMNVEV (reference sequence). This CDR3 spans 15 amino acids. V lost 6 bases and J 0 bases, leaving 13 bases between the germline ends. CDR3 DNA sequence: TGTGCCAGCAGCCCTTCTCTACCTAGCACAGATACGCAGTATTTT. Translated: CASSPSLPSTDTQYF.

The genes are TRBV29-1 and TRBJ2-5; 9 nucleotides line up with TRBD2. Germline CDR1 is SQVTM and CDR2 is ANQGSEA. The CDR3 spans 14 residues. Trimming at V came to 4 bases and at J to 4 bases, leaving 7 bases not matched to a gene. The CDR3 sequence: CSVGGLAIGETQYF. In nucleotides, the CDR3 is TGCAGCGTTGGGGGACTAGCCATCGGAGAGACCCAGTACTTC.

V and J are TRBV5-5 and TRBJ2-4; weak D call: TRBD2 (6 bases). CDR3 length equals 16 residues. The V and J ends lost 4 bases and 3 bases respectively, with 17 bases between them. Germline V gene data show CDR1 as SGHKS and CDR2 as YYEKEE (reference sequence). CDR3 sequence reads: CASSPGTQGNKNIQYF. The CDR3 DNA reads as TGTGCCAGCAGCCCCGGGACTCAAGGGAACAAAAACATTCAGTACTTC.

V usage is TRBV7-6 and J usage is TRBJ2-1; the match to TRBD1 covers 12 bases. Germline lookup yields CDR1 SGHVS and CDR2 FNYEAQ. This CDR3 is built from 15 residues. CDR3 amino acids: CAGSLGQGADNEQFF. CDR3 coding DNA: TGTGCTGGCAGCTTGGGACAGGGGGCCGACAATGAGCAGTTCTTC.